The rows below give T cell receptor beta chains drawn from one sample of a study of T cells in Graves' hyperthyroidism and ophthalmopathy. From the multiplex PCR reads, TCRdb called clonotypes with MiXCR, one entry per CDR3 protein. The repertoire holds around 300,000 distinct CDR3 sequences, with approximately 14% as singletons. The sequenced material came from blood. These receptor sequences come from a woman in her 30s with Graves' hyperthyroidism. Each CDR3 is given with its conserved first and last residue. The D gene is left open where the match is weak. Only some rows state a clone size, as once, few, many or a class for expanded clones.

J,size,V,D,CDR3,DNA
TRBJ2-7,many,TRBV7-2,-,CASRSPQGREQYF,TGTGCCAGCAGATCTCCCCAGGGGAGAGAGCAGTACTTC
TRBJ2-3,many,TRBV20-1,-,CSAAADLSVGTQYF,TGCAGTGCGGCGGCAGACCTCTCAGTGGGTACGCAGTATTTT
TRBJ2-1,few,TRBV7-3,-,CASSSARSLVDEQFF,TGTGCCAGCAGCTCCGCCCGGTCACTAGTTGATGAGCAGTTCTTC
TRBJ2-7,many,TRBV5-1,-,CASSLAVAYEQYF,TGCGCCAGCAGCCTAGCTGTGGCCTACGAGCAGTACTTC
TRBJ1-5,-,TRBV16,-,CASSRNREQPQHF,TGTGCCAGCAGCCGAAACAGGGAACAGCCCCAGCATTTT
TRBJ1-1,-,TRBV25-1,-,CASIHYTEAFF,TGTGCCAGCATTCACTACACTGAAGCTTTCTTT
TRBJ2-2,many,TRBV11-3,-,CASSFAGELFF,TGTGCCAGCAGCTTCGCCGGGGAGCTGTTTTTT
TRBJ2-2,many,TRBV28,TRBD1,CASRPSGGGTGELFF,TGTGCCAGCAGGCCTTCAGGGGGTGGTACCGGGGAGCTGTTTTTT
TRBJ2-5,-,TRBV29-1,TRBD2,CSVEYAGEETQYF,TGCAGCGTTGAATATGCGGGAGAGGAGACCCAGTACTTC
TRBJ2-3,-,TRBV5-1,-,CASSISERTDTQYF,TGCGCCAGCAGCATTAGCGAACGCACAGATACGCAGTATTTT
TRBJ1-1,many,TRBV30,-,CAWNMRGGNTEAFF,TGTGCCTGGAATATGCGGGGGGGGAACACTGAAGCTTTCTTT
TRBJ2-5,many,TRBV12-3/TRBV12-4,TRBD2,CASSFRGTSRQETQYF,TGTGCCAGCAGTTTTAGGGGGACTAGCAGACAAGAGACCCAGTACTTC